What follows are 2 T cell receptor beta chains derived from one specimen sequenced in a study of blood T cell repertoires in COVID-19. Libraries were prepared by immunoSEQ multiplex PCR; TCRdb keeps only in-frame clonotypes and omits some of them. The data contain around 250,000 clones, about nine tenths of them singletons. The sample was PBMCs or T cells enriched from blood (not recorded which). The receptors were sampled from a man in his forties or fifties who had been exposed to COVID-19.

The V gene is TRBV5-1, the J gene TRBJ1-6; 8 positions match TRBD1. After removal of 3 bases from V and 7 bases from J, the junction contained 6 bases not matched to a gene. The CDR3 consists of 15 residues. Per the germline V gene, CDR1 is SGHRS and CDR2 is YFSETQ. The CDR3 is CASSSRTGHNSPLHF. Here the CDR3 DNA reads TGCGCCAGCAGCTCAAGGACAGGGCACAATTCACCCCTCCACTTT.

This clone has just a few counts. The rearrangement uses TRBV5-1 and TRBJ2-1; 9 bases align to TRBD1. There are 16 residues in the CDR3. Germline CDR1 reads SGHRS; CDR2 reads YFSETQ. J lost 4 bases, V lost 4 bases, and 9 bases had no gene match. The DNA for the CDR3 is TGCGCCAGCAGCATGACCGGGACAGGGTTGTACAATGAGCAGTTCTTC. This codes for CASSMTGTGLYNEQFF. Drawing the rest from reference TRBV5-1 and TRBJ2-1, the complete variable domain is KAGVTQTPRYLIKTRGQQVTLSCSPISGHRSVSWYQQTPGQGLQFLFEYFSETQRNKGNFPGRFSGRQFSNSRSEMNVSTLELGDSALYLCASSMTGTGLYNEQFFGPGTRLTVL.